This T cell receptor (beta chain) emerged from a study of CD8 T cells in ankylosing spondylitis listed by TCRdb under 2017. Study-level background: T cell receptor beta repertoires were profiled in healthy donors and ankylosing spondylitis patients so that disease-linked TCR variants could be found. Peripheral blood samples were taken, and synovial fluid was additionally collected from ankylosing spondylitis patients. The whole study cohort included over a hundred healthy donors and 20 to 30 ankylosing spondylitis patients. What the research found in general, with its limitations: In peripheral blood, the disease-linked clones were found at relatively low frequencies and had a CD8+ phenotype. Blood from ankylosing spondylitis patients appeared to be characterized by a TCR beta motif composed of about eight highly homologous amino acid variants. The disease-linked clones were reported to be significantly enriched in matched synovial fluid samples from ankylosing spondylitis patients. Some motif variants were previously reported in synovial fluid and blood of reactive arthritis patients, suggesting common disease-initiation mechanisms.

In this sample, this clonotype turned up a few times. This clone's antigen is unknown. No base-level quality is on record; no much larger clone is a single base apart. Between the V and J ends, shortened by 5 bases and 7 bases respectively, the junction contains 9 bases. Reading the germline V gene gives CDR1 MDHEN and CDR2 SYDVKM. The CDR3 contains 13 residues, cysteine and phenylalanine counted. Solely the CDR3 DNA is kept, with 39 bases framed from the first base. TCRdb names Illumina HiSeq 2500 as the instrument used. TCR beta libraries were prepared by quantitative 5'-RACE with molecular barcodes. The authors' pipeline ran thus. To identify disease-linked TCR variants, a new computational method was used, one built on a probabilistic model of VDJ rearrangement. The raw public reads went through TCRdb reprocessing: fastp at Q25, MiXCR clone calling, in-frame beta chains kept. When rows share a CDR3 protein, they turn into one entry using the most common DNA and genes. TCRdb, not the original authors, processed these V and J calls. A total of 250,000 to 350,000 distinct CDR3 sequences appear in this sample, roughly 20% of them only once. The ten largest clones represent roughly 8% of the sample.

This clonotype originated in a male donor with ankylosing spondylitis or in good health (not recorded which). The specimen sequenced was blood, either unsorted or a sorted T cell fraction (not recorded which). Recombination connected TRBV28 to TRBJ1-6, with the D gene call left open. CDR3 region: CASSTPQNSPLHF. The DNA sequence is given as TGTGCCAGCAGTACCCCTCAGAATTCACCCCTCCACTTT.